The clone carrying this TCR beta chain was observed once. Its target is unknown. RNA served as the template for amplifying TCR beta CDR3 regions. HTBI-primed first-round RT-PCR preceded second-round multiplex PCR. TCRdb fed the multiplex PCR reads into MiXCR, producing one record per CDR3 protein. The sample lists over 500,000 distinct CDR3 sequences, about 20% occurring once. This sample was taken from a study of Graves' ophthalmopathy and Graves' hyperthyroidism. Study conclusions and caveats: Blood contained most expanded thyroid clonotypes exceeding 0.001 frequency.

V dropped 6 bases and J dropped 8 bases, with 16 bases sitting between them. This CDR3 is 13 amino acids long. Per germline, CDR1 MNHEY and CDR2 SVGEGT. V is TRBV6-2 or TRBV6-3 and J is TRBJ1-1, with D possibly being TRBD1 (6 bases). Source material: peripheral blood. This TCR was recovered from a woman under 30 with stable Graves' hyperthyroidism. Some clones in this sample may be carry-over from other donors' samples. CDR3 sequence: CASSPLPGTEAFF. The CDR3 DNA reads as TGTGCCAGCAGCCCACTCCCCGGGACAGAAGCTTTCTTT.